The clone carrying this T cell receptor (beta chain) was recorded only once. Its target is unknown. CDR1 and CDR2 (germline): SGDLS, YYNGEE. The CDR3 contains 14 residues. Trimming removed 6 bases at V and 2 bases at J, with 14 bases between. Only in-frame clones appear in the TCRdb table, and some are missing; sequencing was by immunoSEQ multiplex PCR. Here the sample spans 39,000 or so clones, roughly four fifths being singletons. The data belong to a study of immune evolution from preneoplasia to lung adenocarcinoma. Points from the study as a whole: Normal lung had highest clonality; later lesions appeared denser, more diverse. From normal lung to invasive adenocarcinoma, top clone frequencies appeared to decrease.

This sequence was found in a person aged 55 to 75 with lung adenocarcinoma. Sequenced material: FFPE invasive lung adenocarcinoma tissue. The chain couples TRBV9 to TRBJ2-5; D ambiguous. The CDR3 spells CASNVFGLQETQYF. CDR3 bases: TGTGCCAGCAACGTTTTCGGGCTACAAGAGACCCAGTACTTC. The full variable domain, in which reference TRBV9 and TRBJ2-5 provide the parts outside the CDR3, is DSGVTQTPKHLITATGQRVTLRCSPRSGDLSVYWYQQSLDQGLQFLIQYYNGEERAKGNILERFSAQQFPDLHSELNLSSLELGDSALYFCASNVFGLQETQYFGPGTRLLVL.